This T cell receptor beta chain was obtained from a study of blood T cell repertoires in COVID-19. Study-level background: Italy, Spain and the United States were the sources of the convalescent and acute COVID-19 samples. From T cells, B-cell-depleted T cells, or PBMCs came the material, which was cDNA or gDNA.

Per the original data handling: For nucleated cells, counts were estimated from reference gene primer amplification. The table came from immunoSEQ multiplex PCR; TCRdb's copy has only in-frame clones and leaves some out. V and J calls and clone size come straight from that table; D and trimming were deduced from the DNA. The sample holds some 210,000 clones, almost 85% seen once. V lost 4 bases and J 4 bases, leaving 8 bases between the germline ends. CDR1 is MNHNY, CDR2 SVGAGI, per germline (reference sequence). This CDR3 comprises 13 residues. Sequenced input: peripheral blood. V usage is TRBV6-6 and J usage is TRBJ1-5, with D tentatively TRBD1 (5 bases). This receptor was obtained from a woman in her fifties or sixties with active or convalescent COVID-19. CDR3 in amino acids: CASSLTENQPQHF. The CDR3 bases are TGTGCCAGCAGTTTGACAGAGAATCAGCCCCAGCATTTT.